This note documents a single T cell receptor (beta chain) sequence. The table came from immunoSEQ multiplex PCR; TCRdb's copy has only in-frame clones and leaves some out. This sample yields about 22,000 clones, of which around nine tenths are seen a single time; more than 0.85% belongs to the top ten. This specimen comes from a study of T cell changes during pregnancy in multiple sclerosis. The CDR3 covers 14 residues. The junction had 5 bases not matched to a gene; V was cut back by 2 bases and J by 9 bases. Germline V gene sequence: CDR1 LNHNV, CDR2 YYDKDF (reference sequence). V usage is TRBV15 and J usage is TRBJ2-1; 9 nucleotides agree with TRBD1. Sequenced here: CD4+ T cells from peripheral blood mononuclear cells, sampled in the second trimester of pregnancy. The origin of this receptor is a female donor in good health, enrolled as a control in a pregnancy study. In nucleotides, the CDR3 is TGTGCCACCAGCAGACTTCGGACAGGGGCTGAGCAGTTCTTC. This codes for CATSRLRTGAEQFF.